These 21 T cell receptor beta chains were all obtained from the same sample, sequenced in a study of blood T cell repertoires in COVID-19. Here immunoSEQ multiplex PCR was the method, and the copy in TCRdb shows in-frame clones only, minus some. The table lists just over 80,000 clones, roughly 89% of them singletons. The sample consisted of PBMCs or T cells enriched from blood (not recorded which). The receptors were gathered from a woman aged 45-59 years with acute COVID-19.

This chain joins TRBV6-5 and TRBJ2-7; the D gene is possibly TRBD2 (5 bases). V lost 7 bases and J 6 bases, leaving 13 bases between the germline ends. Germline V gene data show CDR1 as MNHEY and CDR2 as SVGAGI. There are 12 residues in the CDR3. DNA for the CDR3: TGTGCCAGCACCAGAGAGGGTGGCGAGCAGTACTTC. As protein: CASTREGGEQYF.

The chain joins TRBV19 to TRBJ2-6; D gene unclear. This CDR3 has 16 amino acids. Trimming took off 5 bases at V and 1 base at J, with 12 bases between the two ends. Germline values: CDR1 LNHDA, CDR2 SQIVND (reference sequence). Here the CDR3 reads CASSARLSSGANVLTF. The CDR3 DNA follows: TGTGCCAGTAGTGCCCGACTCTCTTCTGGGGCCAACGTCCTGACTTTC.

The chain is built from TRBV20-1 and TRBJ1-5; D not certain. The V end was cut by 3 bases, the J end by 5 bases, with 11 bases between. The V gene's germline CDR1 is DFQATT and CDR2 SNEGSKA (reference sequence). There are 13 residues in the CDR3. As DNA, the CDR3 is TGCAGTGCTAGTCGAGGGCGAGATCAGCCCCAGCATTTT. Its translation is CSASRGRDQPQHF.

This sequence joins TRBV18 and TRBJ2-1; D is ambiguous. V lost 1 base to trimming and J lost 0 bases, with 7 bases between them. Germline CDR1 is KGHSH and CDR2 is LQKENI. The length of the CDR3 is 15 residues. The chain's CDR3 is CASSPLESSYNEQFF. The DNA of the CDR3 is TGTGCCAGCTCACCACTTGAGAGCTCCTACAATGAGCAGTTCTTC.

The chain recombines TRBV2 with TRBJ2-7; 7 nucleotides agree with TRBD2. CDR1 is SNHLY and CDR2 is FYNNEI in the germline V gene. This CDR3 spans 15 amino acids. The V gene end was trimmed by 6 bases and the J gene end by 6 bases; junction bases not matched to a gene: 14. The CDR3 nucleotides read TGTGCCAGCAGGTTTACGGCGGGAGTATTTGGCGAGCAGTACTTC. It codes for CASRFTAGVFGEQYF.

The chain links TRBV11-1 to TRBJ2-1; TRBD2 might be the D (6 bases). In germline, CDR1 is SGHAT, CDR2 FQDESV (reference sequence). The CDR3 has 17 amino acids. Trimming stripped 0 bases from V and 0 bases from J, with 12 bases between. The CDR3 region is CASSLAGRGVSYNEQFF. The CDR3 DNA reads TGTGCCAGCAGCTTAGCGGGGCGGGGCGTCTCCTACAATGAGCAGTTCTTC.

The chain carries TRBV7-2 and TRBJ2-2, with a weak D call TRBD1 (5 bases). The V end lost 5 bases, the J end lost 0 bases, and 13 bases lay between the germline ends. The CDR3 extends over 16 amino acids. The germline CDR1 and CDR2 sequences are SGHTA and FQGNSA. The CDR3 DNA reads TGTGCCAGCAGCCCCAGGGCAGGCCCGAACACCGGGGAGCTGTTTTTT. It translates to CASSPRAGPNTGELFF.

This clone was observed a few times. The chain has TRBV3-1 (or the pseudogene TRBV3-2) and TRBJ1-1; perhaps TRBD1 as D (6 bases). Between the trimmed V and J ends, which lost 1 base and 7 bases, there was a span of 13 bases. The CDR3 length is 14 residues. The germline V gene encodes CDR1 LGHDT and CDR2 YNNKEL (reference sequence). CDR3 sequence (DNA): TGTGCCAGCAGCCAAGTTGTAGGGGGGGGTGAAGCTTTCTTT. Its protein is CASSQVVGGGEAFF.

The chain joins TRBV7-9 to TRBJ2-1, with D maybe TRBD2 (6 bases). Trimming removed 1 base from V and 0 bases from J, with 10 bases in between. Germline-derived CDR1 and CDR2 are SEHNR and FQNEAQ (reference sequence). This CDR3 region has 16 residues. CDR3 protein: CASSLGAGSSYNEQFF. CDR3 sequence (DNA): TGTGCCAGCAGCTTAGGGGCGGGAAGCTCCTACAATGAGCAGTTCTTC.

This chain uses TRBV18 with TRBJ2-7, with a weak D call TRBD2 (6 bases). From germline, CDR1 is KGHSH and CDR2 LQKENI. The CDR3 is 14 amino acids. V lost 3 bases to trimming and J lost 2 bases, with 11 bases between them. CDR3 sequence: CASSPGSGTYEQYF. CDR3 DNA: TGTGCCAGCTCACCCGGGAGTGGCACCTACGAGCAGTACTTC.

The V and J genes are TRBV24-1 and TRBJ2-1; D perhaps matches TRBD2 (6 bases). The V and J ends lost 4 bases and 1 base respectively, with 16 bases between them. The CDR3 consists of 17 residues. Germline CDR1 reads KGHDR; CDR2 reads SFDVKD. CDR3 DNA: TGTGCCACCAGTGAGGATCAGCGGGTCCATTCCTACAATGAGCAGTTCTTC. This translates into CATSEDQRVHSYNEQFF.

The chain combines TRBV18 with TRBJ2-1; TRBD2 matches at 10 bases. Germline V gene sequence: CDR1 KGHSH, CDR2 LQKENI. The length of the CDR3 is 16 residues. The V segment lost 0 bases and the J segment 6 bases; nucleotides outside the gene matches: 5. CDR3 DNA: TGTGCCAGCTCACCACCGGGGCTAGCGGGAGTCAATGAGCAGTTCTTC. It translates to CASSPPGLAGVNEQFF.

This clone appeared once. DNA of the CDR3: TGTGCCTGGAACCGACAGCCTAATGAAAAACTGTTTTTT. As protein: CAWNRQPNEKLFF. The rearrangement links TRBV30 to TRBJ1-4; possible D gene TRBD1, 5 bases. Germline values: CDR1 GTSNPN, CDR2 SVGIG (reference sequence). Trimming stripped 4 bases from V and 3 bases from J, with 9 bases between. The CDR3 runs to 13 residues.

The CDR3 region is CASSSGLAGLVGTDTQYF. The CDR3 DNA reads TGCGCCAGCAGCTCGGGACTAGCGGGACTAGTGGGCACAGATACGCAGTATTTT. V is TRBV5-1 and J is TRBJ2-3, with 13 nucleotides matching TRBD2. V lost 3 bases to trimming and J lost 1 base; unmatched junction nucleotides: 8. The CDR3 totals 18 residues. The germline V gene has CDR1 SGHRS and CDR2 YFSETQ.

The gene calls are TRBV4-2 and TRBJ1-1; weak D call: TRBD1 (6 bases). V was trimmed by 6 bases and J by 0 bases, leaving 11 bases between them. This CDR3 contains 14 residues. The germline gives CDR1 LGHNA, CDR2 YNFKEQ. The DNA for the CDR3 is TGTGCCAGCAGTCCAGACAGGCTGAACACTGAAGCTTTCTTT. Protein product: CASSPDRLNTEAFF.

V and J are TRBV12-3 or TRBV12-4 and TRBJ2-3; D call uncertain. This CDR3 region has 13 residues. V lost 3 bases, J lost 4 bases, and 8 bases lay in between. CDR3 bases: TGTGCCAGCAGTTTTTTAGCATCAGATACGCAGTATTTT. Its protein is CASSFLASDTQYF.

This clone was seen only once. The CDR3 is CASRGLYLYEQYF. The CDR3 coding sequence is TGTGCCAGCAGAGGACTCTACCTCTACGAGCAGTACTTC. The V call is TRBV6-5, the J call TRBJ2-7; a weak D match, TRBD2 (5 bases). The CDR3 is 13 residues long. Germline CDR1 and CDR2: MNHEY and SVGAGI. V was clipped by 6 bases and J by 3 bases, with 12 bases between them.

The chain joins TRBV10-1 to TRBJ2-2, with a weak D call TRBD1 (6 bases). Trimming pared 6 bases from V and 4 bases from J, leaving 12 bases between. Germline V gene sequence: CDR1 WNHNN, CDR2 SYGVQD (reference sequence). There are 14 residues in the CDR3. CDR3 bases: TGCGCCAGCAGCGCCGGACAGACCACCGGGGAGCTGTTTTTT. This gives the protein CASSAGQTTGELFF.

This clone was counted a single time. The chain couples TRBV29-1 to TRBJ2-7, with TRBD2 matching over 7 bases. V lost 4 bases and J lost 0; bases outside the gene matches: 3. Germline loops: CDR1 SQVTM, CDR2 ANQGSEA. The CDR3 extends over 13 amino acids. The CDR3 DNA sequence: TGCAGCGTTGTTGGGGGGGACTCCTACGAGCAGTACTTC. Its translation is CSVVGGDSYEQYF.

This chain links TRBV5-1 with TRBJ1-6, with D possibly TRBD1 on 5 matching bases. V was trimmed by 0 bases and J by 7 bases, leaving 11 bases between them. CDR3 size: 15 residues. Per germline, CDR1 SGHRS and CDR2 YFSETQ. The CDR3 loop is CASSLEAGLNSPLHF. CDR3 sequence (DNA): TGCGCCAGCAGCTTGGAGGCAGGGTTGAATTCACCCCTCCACTTT.

A single count supports this clone. The chain has TRBV11-3 and TRBJ1-1; D is unclear. CDR3 length equals 15 residues. V was shortened by 5 bases and J by 3 bases, with 16 bases between the two germline ends. Germline V gene lookup returns CDR1 SGHNT and CDR2 YENEEA. The CDR3, as DNA: TGTGCCAGCAGCCTGTTTCGAGGGCGGGACACTGAAGCTTTCTTT. Its protein is CASSLFRGRDTEAFF.